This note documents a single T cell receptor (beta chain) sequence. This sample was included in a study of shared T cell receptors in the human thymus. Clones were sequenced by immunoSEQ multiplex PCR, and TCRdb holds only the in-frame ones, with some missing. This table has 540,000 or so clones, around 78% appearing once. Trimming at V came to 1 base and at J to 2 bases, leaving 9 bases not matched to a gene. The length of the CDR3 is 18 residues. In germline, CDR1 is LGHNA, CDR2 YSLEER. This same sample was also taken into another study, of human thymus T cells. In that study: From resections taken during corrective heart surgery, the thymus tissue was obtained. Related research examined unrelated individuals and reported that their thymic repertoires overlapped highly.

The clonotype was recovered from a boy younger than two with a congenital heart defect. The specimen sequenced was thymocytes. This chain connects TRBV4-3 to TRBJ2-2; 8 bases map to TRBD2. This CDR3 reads CASSQGSSGGPNTGELFF. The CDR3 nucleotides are TGCGCCAGCAGCCAAGGGAGTTCGGGAGGGCCCAACACCGGGGAGCTGTTTTTT.